A selection of T cell receptor beta chains follows, all from one sample in a study of Ad26.COV2.S vaccination and SARS-CoV-2 variants. Clones were sequenced by immunoSEQ multiplex PCR, and TCRdb holds only the in-frame ones, with some missing. The sample shows hundreds of thousands of clones, 80% to 95% of them seen only once. This specimen was peripheral blood, taken in a trial of Ad26.COV2.S vaccine versus placebo. All receptors derive from a person between 18 and 65 years old who received the Ad26.COV2.S COVID-19 vaccine or a placebo. Both conserved end residues are part of each CDR3. The order of the fields is CDR3 DNA, CDR3 protein, D gene, V gene, J gene, clone size, CDR3 length. The D gene is left open where the match is weak. Some rows mark clone size as missing; the rest say once, few, many or name a class of expanded clone.

TGTGCCAGCAGTGAAGCCGCAACGGGCGCCGGGTCACCCCTCCACTTT,CASSEAATGAGSPLHF,.,TRBV2,TRBJ1-6,.,16
TGTGCCAGCAGTGCCCCCAGAGGACTAGCGGGACTCCCGAGCTCCTACAATGAGCAGTTCTTC,CASSAPRGLAGLPSSYNEQFF,TRBD2,TRBV28,TRBJ2-1,.,21
TGTGCCAGCGGTTGGGGGCGAAGTAATAATGAGCAGTTCTTC,CASGWGRSNNEQFF,.,TRBV25-1,TRBJ2-1,.,14
TGTGCCTGGACCGGGAATAACAATCAGCCCCAGCATTTT,CAWTGNNNQPQHF,.,TRBV30,TRBJ1-5,once,13
TGTGCCAGCAGTCCTACGACAATCATGAACACTGAAGCTTTCTTT,CASSPTTIMNTEAFF,.,TRBV28,TRBJ1-1,.,15
TGTGCCAGTAATGACAGGGCGCCCCAGCATTTT,CASNDRAPQHF,TRBD1,TRBV19,TRBJ1-5,.,11
TGCGCCAGCAGCCAAGATTCGCAGGGAGGTCAGCCCCAGCATTTT,CASSQDSQGGQPQHF,.,TRBV4-3,TRBJ1-5,.,15
TGTGCCAGCAGTTGGACTAGCGGGAGTACCTACAATGAGCAGTTCTTC,CASSWTSGSTYNEQFF,TRBD2,TRBV7-9,TRBJ2-1,.,16
TGTGCCAGCACCGGGGGCAATGGCTACACCTTC,CASTGGNGYTF,.,TRBV6-5,TRBJ1-2,.,11
TGTGCCAGCAGTTTAGCGGGAGAAGGCGAGCAGTACTTC,CASSLAGEGEQYF,TRBD2,TRBV6-5,TRBJ2-7,.,13
TGCGCCAGCAGCCAAGATGGCGGCGGGCTCTTGCGGCAGTTCTTC,CASSQDGGGLLRQFF,.,TRBV4-1,TRBJ2-1,.,15
TGTGCCAGCAAGTCTGGGGGTCGGTTTAGCAATCAGCCCCAGCATTTT,CASKSGGRFSNQPQHF,.,TRBV5-6,TRBJ1-5,.,16
TGTGCCAGCAGTTTGACAGGGTTGCGAGACTCCTATAATTCACCCCTCCACTTT,CASSLTGLRDSYNSPLHF,TRBD1,TRBV27,TRBJ1-6,.,18
TGTGCCAGCAGCCAATTGCCCTCCGAGCAGTACTTC,CASSQLPSEQYF,.,TRBV2,TRBJ2-7,.,12
TGTGCCAGCAGTTTATCAGGGGTGACTGAAGCTTTCTTT,CASSLSGVTEAFF,.,TRBV27,TRBJ1-1,.,13
TGTGCCACTTTAGCGGGAGGCACAGATACGCAGTATTTT,CATLAGGTDTQYF,TRBD2,TRBV28,TRBJ2-3,.,13
TGTGCCATCAGTGAGTCGAGAGCTAACTATGGCTACACCTTC,CAISESRANYGYTF,.,TRBV10-3,TRBJ1-2,.,14
TGTGCCAGCAGCCAAGGTCCCCTAGCGGGAGGGTCAGATACGCAGTATTTT,CASSQGPLAGGSDTQYF,TRBD2,TRBV3-1/TRBV3-2,TRBJ2-3,.,17
TGTGCCAGCAGCTTATCTGACAGGGGGGACAATGAGCAGTTCTTC,CASSLSDRGDNEQFF,TRBD1,TRBV7-9,TRBJ2-1,.,15
TGTGCCAGCAGCACATACAGGGGTAGTAACTATGGCTACACCTTC,CASSTYRGSNYGYTF,TRBD1,TRBV7-2,TRBJ1-2,.,15
TGCGCCAGCAGCCCTTCCAGGGGAGGCACTGAAGCTTTCTTT,CASSPSRGGTEAFF,.,TRBV4-1,TRBJ1-1,.,14
TGCAGCGTTGAGTCCGGCTATGGCTACACCTTC,CSVESGYGYTF,.,TRBV29-1,TRBJ1-2,.,11
TGCGCCAGCTGTTTTGGGGGGAAAAGGACTAGCGGGAACCACCTCTTCAACAATGAGCAGTTCTTC,CASCFGGKRTSGNHLFNNEQFF,TRBD2,TRBV23-1,TRBJ2-1,few,22
TGTGCCAGCAGCGTTAGGGATATCTCCTACAATGAGCAGTTCTTC,CASSVRDISYNEQFF,.,TRBV9,TRBJ2-1,.,15
TGTGCCAGCAGGGAAATGCAAAGTACAGATACGCAGTATTTT,CASREMQSTDTQYF,.,TRBV2,TRBJ2-3,.,14
TGTGCCAGCAGTTCACCGGGACTAGCGGGACATTCCTACGAGCAGTACTTC,CASSSPGLAGHSYEQYF,TRBD2,TRBV28,TRBJ2-7,.,17
TGTGCCAGCAGCTTGGTACTTGGGCGGAACACCGGGGAGCTGTTTTTT,CASSLVLGRNTGELFF,.,TRBV5-4,TRBJ2-2,.,16
TGCGCCAGCAGCCAAGAACTGGGACAGCTCAATCAGCCCCAGCATTTT,CASSQELGQLNQPQHF,TRBD1,TRBV4-1,TRBJ1-5,.,16
TGTGCCAGCAGTCAACCGGGACAGGGATTCTACGAGCAGTACTTC,CASSQPGQGFYEQYF,TRBD1,TRBV6-2/TRBV6-3,TRBJ2-7,.,15
TGTGCCAGCCGCCTCGGGACAGGGGTGAATGAGCAGTTCTTC,CASRLGTGVNEQFF,TRBD1,TRBV7-2,TRBJ2-1,.,14
TGTGCCAGCAGTCAAGGACAGGGGGCCTACGAGCAGTACTTC,CASSQGQGAYEQYF,TRBD1,TRBV5-4,TRBJ2-7,.,14
TGTGCCAGCTCACCACCCAAAACCGGGACCGCTGACGATAGCAATCAGCCCCAGCATTTT,CASSPPKTGTADDSNQPQHF,.,TRBV18,TRBJ1-5,.,20
TGTGCCAGCAGTTTATCGGGACAGGGGGATTTTAACACTGAAGCTTTCTTT,CASSLSGQGDFNTEAFF,TRBD1,TRBV27,TRBJ1-1,.,17
TGTGCCAGCAGCAGGGGACTAGCGGGAGCGGGCAATGAGCAGTTCTTC,CASSRGLAGAGNEQFF,TRBD2,TRBV9,TRBJ2-1,once,16
TGCGCCAGCAGCCGAGCGGGACTAGCGAGCAATGAGCAGTTCTTC,CASSRAGLASNEQFF,TRBD2,TRBV5-1,TRBJ2-1,.,15
TGTGCCAGCAGTAAGCTAGCCAAGACTAGCGGGCCACCCTACGAGCAGTACTTC,CASSKLAKTSGPPYEQYF,TRBD2,TRBV27,TRBJ2-7,once,18
TGTGCCAGCAGTCTATCAGGGGTCATGAGCTATGGCTACACCTTC,CASSLSGVMSYGYTF,.,TRBV6-5,TRBJ1-2,.,15
TGTGCCAGCAGCCAAGGGCCTGGGCCTAGCGACCCCAGGACCCAGTACTTC,CASSQGPGPSDPRTQYF,.,TRBV4-2,TRBJ2-5,.,17
TGTGCCAGCAGCTTACCGGGACACAACTACGAGCAGTACTTC,CASSLPGHNYEQYF,.,TRBV5-5,TRBJ2-7,once,14
TGTGCCAGCAGCCCTCAGGGGAGCGGGACCCTCTACAATGAGCAGTTCTTC,CASSPQGSGTLYNEQFF,.,TRBV7-6,TRBJ2-1,.,17
TGTGCCAGCAGTTACGGTAGGAGGGTGTCGGAGACCCAGTACTTC,CASSYGRRVSETQYF,.,TRBV6-5,TRBJ2-5,.,15
TGTGCCAGCAGCTTATTTCTAACGAAGCAGTACTTC,CASSLFLTKQYF,.,TRBV7-2,TRBJ2-7,.,12